This T cell receptor (beta chain) was recorded in a study of OX40 agonist ivuxolimab in advanced cancers. Study overall: Administration of intravenous ivuxolimab to patients occurred every 2 weeks at 0.01 to 10 mg/kg.

Here immunoSEQ multiplex PCR was the method, and the copy in TCRdb shows in-frame clones only, minus some. Altogether more than 85,000 clones are present, about four fifths being singletons, with the ten largest covering roughly 1.5%. CDR1 GTSNPN and CDR2 SVGIG come from the germline V gene (reference sequence). V dropped 2 bases and J dropped 5 bases, with 19 bases sitting between them. CDR3 size: 15 residues. This sequence joins TRBV30 and TRBJ2-7, with D perhaps TRBD2 (6 bases). The clonotype was recovered from an adult with an advanced solid tumor such as melanoma, head and neck, liver or kidney cancer. The sample consisted of CD4+ or CD8+ T cells sorted from blood, taken in a trial of the OX40 agonist ivuxolimab. This CDR3 reads CAWSRWDGGKDEQYF. As DNA, the CDR3 is TGTGCCTGGAGTCGATGGGACGGAGGGAAAGACGAGCAGTACTTC.